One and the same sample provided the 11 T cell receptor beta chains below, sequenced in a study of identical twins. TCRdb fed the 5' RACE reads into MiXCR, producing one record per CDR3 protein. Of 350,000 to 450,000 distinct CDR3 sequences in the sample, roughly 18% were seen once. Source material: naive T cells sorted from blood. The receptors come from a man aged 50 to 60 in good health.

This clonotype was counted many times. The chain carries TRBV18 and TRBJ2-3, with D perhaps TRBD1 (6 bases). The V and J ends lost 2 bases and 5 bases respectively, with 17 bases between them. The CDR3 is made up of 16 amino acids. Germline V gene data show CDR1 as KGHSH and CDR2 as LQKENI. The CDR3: CASSPRGGRPVDTQYF. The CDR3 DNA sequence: TGTGCCAGCTCACCAAGAGGGGGTCGTCCGGTAGATACGCAGTATTTT.

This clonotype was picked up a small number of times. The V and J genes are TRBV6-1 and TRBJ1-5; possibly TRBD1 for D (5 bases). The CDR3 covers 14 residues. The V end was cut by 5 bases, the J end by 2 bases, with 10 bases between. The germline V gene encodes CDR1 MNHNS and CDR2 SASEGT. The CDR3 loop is CASSPRDGNQPQHF. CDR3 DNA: TGTGCCAGCAGTCCCCGGGACGGCAATCAGCCCCAGCATTTT.

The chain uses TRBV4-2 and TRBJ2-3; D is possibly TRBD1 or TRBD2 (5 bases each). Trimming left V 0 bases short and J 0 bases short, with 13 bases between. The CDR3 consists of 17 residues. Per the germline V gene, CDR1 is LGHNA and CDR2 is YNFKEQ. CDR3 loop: CASSQDYWGSSTDTQYF. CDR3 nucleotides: TGTGCCAGCAGCCAAGATTATTGGGGGAGCAGCACAGATACGCAGTATTTT.

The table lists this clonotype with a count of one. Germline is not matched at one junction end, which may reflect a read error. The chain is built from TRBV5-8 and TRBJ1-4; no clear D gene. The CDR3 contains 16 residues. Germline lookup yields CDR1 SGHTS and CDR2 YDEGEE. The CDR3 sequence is CASCFDPSLYAGKLFF. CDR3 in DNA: TGTGCCAGCTGCTTTGACCCCTCTCTATATGCCGGAAAACTGTTTTTT.

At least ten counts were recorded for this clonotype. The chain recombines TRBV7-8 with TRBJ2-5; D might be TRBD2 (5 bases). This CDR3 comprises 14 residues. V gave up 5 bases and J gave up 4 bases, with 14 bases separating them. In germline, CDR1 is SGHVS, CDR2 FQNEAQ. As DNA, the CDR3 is TGTGCCAGCAGCCCGGGGATCCGTCGAGAGACCCAGTACTTC. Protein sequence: CASSPGIRRETQYF.

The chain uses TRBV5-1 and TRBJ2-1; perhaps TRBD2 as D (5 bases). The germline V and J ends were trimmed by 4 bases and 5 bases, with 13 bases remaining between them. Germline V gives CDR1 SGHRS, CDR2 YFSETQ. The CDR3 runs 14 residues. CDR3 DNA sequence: TGCGCCAGCAGCCCACAGACTACTAACAATGAGCAGTTCTTC. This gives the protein CASSPQTTNNEQFF.

CDR3 sequence (DNA): TGTGCCAGCAGCGTAGGGGGAGGACTGAGCTCCTACAATGAGCAGTTCTTC. It codes for CASSVGGGLSSYNEQFF. This chain connects TRBV9 to TRBJ2-1; TRBD2 might be the D (6 bases). V lost 0 bases, J lost 0 bases, and 13 bases lay in between. CDR1 and CDR2 (germline): SGDLS, YYNGEE. The CDR3 contains 17 residues.

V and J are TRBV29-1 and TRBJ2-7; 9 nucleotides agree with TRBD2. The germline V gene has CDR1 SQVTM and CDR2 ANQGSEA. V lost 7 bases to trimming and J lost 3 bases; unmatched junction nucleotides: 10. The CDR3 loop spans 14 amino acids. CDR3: CSAYGAGGSYEQYF. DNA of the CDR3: TGCAGCGCCTATGGTGCGGGAGGGAGCTACGAGCAGTACTTC.

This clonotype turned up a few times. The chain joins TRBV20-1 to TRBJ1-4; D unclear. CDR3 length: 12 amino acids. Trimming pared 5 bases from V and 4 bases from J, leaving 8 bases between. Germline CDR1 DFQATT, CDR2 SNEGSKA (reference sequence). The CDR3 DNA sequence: TGCAGTGCTGGGGATCATAATGAAAAACTGTTTTTT. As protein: CSAGDHNEKLFF.

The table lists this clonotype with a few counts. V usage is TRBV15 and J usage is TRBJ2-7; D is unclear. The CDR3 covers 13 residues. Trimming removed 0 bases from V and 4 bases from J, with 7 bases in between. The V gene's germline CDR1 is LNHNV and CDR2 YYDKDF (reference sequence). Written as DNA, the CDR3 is TGTGCCACCAGCAGAGATAGGGAATACGAGCAGTACTTC. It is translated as CATSRDREYEQYF.

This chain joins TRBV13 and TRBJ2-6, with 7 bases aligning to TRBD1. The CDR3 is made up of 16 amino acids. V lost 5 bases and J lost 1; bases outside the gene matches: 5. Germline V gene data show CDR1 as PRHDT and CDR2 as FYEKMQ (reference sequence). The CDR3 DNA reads TGTGCCAGCAGCCCAGGACAGGTATCTGGGGCCAACGTCCTGACTTTC. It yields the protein CASSPGQVSGANVLTF.